The entry below describes one T cell receptor (beta chain). Its matching antigen is unknown. This sample was included in a study of memory CD4+ T cells and cytomegalovirus serostatus. Findings and caveats of the study: Of 150 to 200 reported CMV TCRbeta sequences, about 67 were found in memory CD4+ repertoires.

This CDR3 has 11 amino acids. V lost 6 bases and J 8 bases, leaving 8 bases between the germline ends. CDR1 is MNHNY, CDR2 SVGAGI, per germline (reference sequence). Single viable CD3+CD4+CD8-CD45RO+ cells were sorted as the memory CD4+ T cells. Generated by immunoSEQ multiplex PCR, the TCRdb table keeps only in-frame clones and is missing some. The data hold around 50,000 clones, with roughly three quarters observed a single time. The chain links TRBV6-6 to TRBJ2-1, with D uncertain. This TCR was recovered from an adult in good health and CMV-seronegative. Sequenced input: memory CD4+ T cells from blood. The CDR3 nucleotides read TGTGCCAGCAGCCCCCTTGATGAGCAGTTCTTC. Amino acids: CASSPLDEQFF.